The present entry profiles one TCR beta chain with its context. Produced via immunoSEQ multiplex PCR; TCRdb's table is partial and in-frame only. This table has 60,000 or so clones, almost 95% appearing once. This CDR3 spans 16 amino acids. J lost 3 bases, V lost 4 bases, and 10 bases had no gene match. Germline V gives CDR1 SEHNR, CDR2 FQNEAQ (reference sequence). These data come from a study of OX40 agonist ivuxolimab in advanced cancers. Study as a whole: The patients got ivuxolimab, which is an agonistic anti-OX40 (CD134) antibody. Earlier anti-PD-1, anti-PD-L1 or anti-CTLA-4 therapy was permitted; 40% had received some.

The V call is TRBV7-9, the J call TRBJ2-7; 9 bases align to TRBD2. Material: CD4+ or CD8+ T cells sorted from blood, obtained in a trial of the OX40 agonist ivuxolimab. The clonotype comes from an adult with an advanced solid tumor such as melanoma, head and neck, liver or kidney cancer. This CDR3 is CASSSPRAGGFYEQYF. Written as DNA, the CDR3 is TGTGCCAGCAGCTCCCCACGGGCGGGAGGGTTCTACGAGCAGTACTTC.